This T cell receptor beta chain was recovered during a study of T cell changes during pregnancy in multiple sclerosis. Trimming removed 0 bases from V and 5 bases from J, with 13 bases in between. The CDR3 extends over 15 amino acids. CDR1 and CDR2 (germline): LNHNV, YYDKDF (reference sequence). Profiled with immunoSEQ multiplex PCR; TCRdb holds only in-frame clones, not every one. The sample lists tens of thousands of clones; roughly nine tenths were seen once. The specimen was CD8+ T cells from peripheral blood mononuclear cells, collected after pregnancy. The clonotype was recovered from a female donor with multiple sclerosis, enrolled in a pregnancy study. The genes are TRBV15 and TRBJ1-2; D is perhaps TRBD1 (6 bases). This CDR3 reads CATSREGQIIYGYTF. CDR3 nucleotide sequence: TGTGCCACCAGCAGAGAAGGACAGATTATATATGGCTACACCTTC.